The 12 T cell receptor beta chains in this list originate from one sample, sequenced in a study of T cells in Graves' hyperthyroidism and ophthalmopathy. Template material for amplifying TCR beta CDR3 regions consisted of RNA transcripts. HTBI primers were used for first-round RT-PCR of the TCR CDR3. TCRdb called the multiplex PCR reads again in MiXCR, with one record for every CDR3 protein. This sample has hundreds of thousands of distinct CDR3 sequences; 14% occur once, and the top ten carry roughly 10%. The sample comprised blood. The receptor set was obtained from a woman between 18 and 29 years old with Graves' hyperthyroidism.

The V call is TRBV20-1, the J call TRBJ2-2; 14 nucleotides match TRBD2. Looked up from germline, CDR1 is DFQATT and CDR2 is SNEGSKA (reference sequence). This CDR3 is built from 16 residues. V shed 3 bases, J shed 6 bases, and the junction held 6 bases outside the gene matches. CDR3 loop: CSASGLAGGRAGELFF. The CDR3 DNA reads as TGCAGTGCTAGCGGACTAGCGGGAGGCCGAGCCGGGGAGCTGTTTTTT.

A few counts support this clonotype. The rearrangement uses TRBV9 and TRBJ1-2; D remains unclear. Germline V gene sequence: CDR1 SGDLS, CDR2 YYNGEE. The CDR3 runs 14 residues. V lost 4 bases and J 6 bases, leaving 16 bases between the germline ends. CDR3 protein: CASSPRVFSDGYTF. The CDR3 nucleotides are TGTGCCAGCAGCCCCCGAGTCTTTTCTGATGGCTACACCTTC.

This clonotype was observed a handful of times. The chain links TRBV27 to TRBJ2-2; weak D call: TRBD1 (5 bases). The V end lost 4 bases, the J end lost 1 base, and 7 bases lay between the germline ends. Germline V gene data show CDR1 as MNHEY and CDR2 as SMNVEV (reference sequence). The CDR3 contains 14 residues. This CDR3 reads CASSYQGNTGELFF. CDR3 DNA: TGTGCCAGCAGTTATCAGGGGAACACCGGGGAGCTGTTTTTT.

At least ten counts were recorded for this clonotype. The V call is TRBV4-1, the J call TRBJ2-5; no clear D gene. The CDR3 totals 12 residues. The germline V and J ends were trimmed by 0 bases and 9 bases, with 8 bases remaining between them. CDR1 is MGHRA, CDR2 YSYEKL, per germline. CDR3 residues: CASSQDLIAQYF. The CDR3 DNA reads TGCGCCAGCAGCCAAGATTTAATAGCCCAGTACTTC.

This chain joins TRBV12-3 or TRBV12-4 and TRBJ1-1; perhaps TRBD1 as D (6 bases). The CDR3 is 12 amino acids. V gave up 6 bases and J gave up 7 bases, with 12 bases separating them. For the CDR3, the DNA is TGTGCCAGCAGATCCTACAGGGATGAAGCTTTCTTT. As protein: CASRSYRDEAFF.

The genes are TRBV20-1 and TRBJ2-7, with unresolved D. The CDR3 extends over 13 amino acids. V was pared by 0 bases and J by 5 bases, with 11 bases between. Germline lookup yields CDR1 DFQATT and CDR2 SNEGSKA (reference sequence). DNA for the CDR3: TGCAGTGCTAGAGATTTCCAGTCCCACGAGCAGTACTTC. The encoded protein is CSARDFQSHEQYF.

Here the CDR3 DNA reads TGTGCCACCAGCATAGGGACAGCTAGCACAGATACGCAGTATTTT. This encodes CATSIGTASTDTQYF. The chain links TRBV24-1 to TRBJ2-3; 7 bases map to TRBD1. This CDR3 is 15 amino acids long. V gave up 7 bases and J gave up 0 bases; unmatched junction bases: 6. CDR1 and CDR2 (germline): KGHDR, SFDVKD.

This clonotype was counted at least ten times. This rearrangement joins TRBV11-2 to TRBJ2-1; D is unclear. The CDR3 is 13 residues long. Trimming stripped 2 bases from V and 10 bases from J, with 12 bases between. Germline V gives CDR1 SGHAT, CDR2 FQNNGV. The CDR3: CASSLFSSMEQFF. The CDR3 DNA reads TGTGCCAGCAGCTTATTTTCGTCCATGGAGCAGTTCTTC.

This rearrangement joins TRBV28 to TRBJ2-3; no firm D call. The CDR3 runs to 13 residues. CDR1 MDHEN and CDR2 SYDVKM come from the germline V gene. The V end was cut by 3 bases, the J end by 6 bases, with 10 bases between. This CDR3 is CASSFPSRDTQYF. CDR3 nucleotide sequence: TGTGCCAGCAGTTTTCCATCTAGGGATACGCAGTATTTT.

The chain employs TRBV5-8 and TRBJ2-5; TRBD2 matches at 9 bases. V trimming: 10 bases; J trimming: 2 bases; junction bases outside the gene matches: 6. The CDR3 is 13 residues long. Germline lookup yields CDR1 SGHTS and CDR2 YDEGEE. CDR3 sequence (DNA): TGTGCCGCGGGGGGGACGGGGCAAGAGACCCAGTACTTC. It yields the protein CAAGGTGQETQYF.

The chain uses TRBV18 and TRBJ2-7; the D gene is possibly TRBD1 (5 bases). The CDR3 extends over 18 amino acids. Germline V CDR1 and CDR2: KGHSH, LQKENI. Trimming removed 3 bases at V and 5 bases at J, with 26 bases between. CDR3 protein: CASSPLSGAGSILHEQYF. CDR3 bases: TGTGCCAGCTCACCCCTTTCTGGCGCAGGGTCCATACTACACGAGCAGTACTTC.

This chain uses TRBV7-9 with TRBJ1-4; D unresolved. CDR3 size: 15 residues. CDR1 SEHNR and CDR2 FQNEAQ come from the germline V gene (reference sequence). Trimming took 0 bases from V and 6 from J, leaving 11 bases between them. CDR3 sequence: CASSLAGSPYEKLFF. CDR3 in DNA: TGTGCCAGCAGCTTAGCGGGGAGTCCCTATGAAAAACTGTTTTTT.